This T cell receptor (beta chain) was captured in a study of cytomegalovirus exposure and HLA in healthy donors. As for the study in general: Drawn from HLA-typed donors, approximately 86 million unique TCRs were held in an early data release. General study results and limits: By HLA locus, TCR association rates varied in a later analysis, with DRB1 showing the most and HLA-C the fewest. Sequencing had likely introduced a cluster of highly shared sequence variants as an artifact. Sequencing depth across donors, presence/absence analyses assumed, was roughly uniform.

On this clone itself: The antigen remains unidentified.

CDR1 is LGHNT, CDR2 FRNRAP, per germline. Trimming pared 1 base from V and 2 bases from J, leaving 21 bases between. This CDR3 has 18 residues. Researchers ran the PCR with 60 Vbeta and 13 Jbeta primers. This table comes from immunoSEQ multiplex PCR, and its TCRdb copy is limited to in-frame clones, with some not included. The table lists some 77,000 clones, approximately 80% of them singletons. The rearrangement links TRBV12-5 to TRBJ2-7, with a possible D match to TRBD2 (6 bases). Sequencing input: PBMCs. The TCR was taken from a man aged 50 to 59 in good health and CMV-seropositive. CDR3 nucleotides: TGTGCTAGTGGTTTGGGGGGGGAAGTGACCACCTTTACCTACGAGCAGTACTTC. Translated: CASGLGGEVTTFTYEQYF.